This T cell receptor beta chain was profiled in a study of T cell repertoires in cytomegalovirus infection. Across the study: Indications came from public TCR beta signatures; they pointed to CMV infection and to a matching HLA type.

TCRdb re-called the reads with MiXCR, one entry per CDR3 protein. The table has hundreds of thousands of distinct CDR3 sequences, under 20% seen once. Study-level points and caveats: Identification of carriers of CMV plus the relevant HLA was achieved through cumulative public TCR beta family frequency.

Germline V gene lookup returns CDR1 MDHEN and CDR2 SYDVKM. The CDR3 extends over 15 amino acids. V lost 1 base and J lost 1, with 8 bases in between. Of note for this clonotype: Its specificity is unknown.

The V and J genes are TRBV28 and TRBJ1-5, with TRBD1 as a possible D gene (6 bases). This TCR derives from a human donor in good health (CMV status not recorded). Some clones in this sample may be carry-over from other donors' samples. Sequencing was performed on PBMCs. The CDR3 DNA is TGTGCCAGCAGTTTATTGGGGACAAGCAATCAGCCCCAGCATTTT. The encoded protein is CASSLLGTSNQPQHF. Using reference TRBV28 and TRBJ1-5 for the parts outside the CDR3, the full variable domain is DVKVTQSSRYLVKRTGEKVFLECVQDMDHENMFWYRQDPGLGLRLIYFSYDVKMKEKGDIPEGYSVSREKKERFSLILESASTNQTSMYLCASSLLGTSNQPQHFGDGTRLSIL.